This T cell receptor beta chain is drawn from a study of control samples from healthy donors and cancer patients. This CDR3 contains 17 residues. CDR1 is SGHRS and CDR2 is YFSETQ in the germline V gene. V was shortened by 0 bases and J by 0 bases, with 10 bases between the two germline ends. The method was immunoSEQ multiplex PCR; TCRdb's version includes in-frame clones alone and lacks a portion of them. The repertoire holds around 49,000 clones, with approximately 89% as singletons. The TCR was taken from a man between 40 and 49 years old with colorectal cancer. Sequencing used PBMCs. The chain uses TRBV5-1 and TRBJ2-6; D is uncertain. The CDR3 spells CASSLVLSVSGANVLTF. CDR3 sequence (DNA): TGCGCCAGCAGCTTGGTTCTTTCAGTCTCTGGGGCCAACGTCCTGACTTTC.